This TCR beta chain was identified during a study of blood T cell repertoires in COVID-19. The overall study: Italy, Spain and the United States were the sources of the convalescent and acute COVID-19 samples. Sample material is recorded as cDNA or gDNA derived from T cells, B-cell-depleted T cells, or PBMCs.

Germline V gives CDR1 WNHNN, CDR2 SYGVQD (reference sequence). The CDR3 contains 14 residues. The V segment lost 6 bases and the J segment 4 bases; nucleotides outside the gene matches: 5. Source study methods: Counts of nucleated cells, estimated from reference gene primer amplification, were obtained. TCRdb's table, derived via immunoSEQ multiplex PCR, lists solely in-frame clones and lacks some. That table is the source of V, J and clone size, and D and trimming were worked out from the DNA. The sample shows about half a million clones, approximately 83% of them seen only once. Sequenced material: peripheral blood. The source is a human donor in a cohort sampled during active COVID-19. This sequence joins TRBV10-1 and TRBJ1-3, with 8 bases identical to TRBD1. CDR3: CASRPRGQGNTIYF. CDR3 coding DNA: TGCGCCAGCAGACCCAGGGGGCAGGGAAACACCATATATTTT.